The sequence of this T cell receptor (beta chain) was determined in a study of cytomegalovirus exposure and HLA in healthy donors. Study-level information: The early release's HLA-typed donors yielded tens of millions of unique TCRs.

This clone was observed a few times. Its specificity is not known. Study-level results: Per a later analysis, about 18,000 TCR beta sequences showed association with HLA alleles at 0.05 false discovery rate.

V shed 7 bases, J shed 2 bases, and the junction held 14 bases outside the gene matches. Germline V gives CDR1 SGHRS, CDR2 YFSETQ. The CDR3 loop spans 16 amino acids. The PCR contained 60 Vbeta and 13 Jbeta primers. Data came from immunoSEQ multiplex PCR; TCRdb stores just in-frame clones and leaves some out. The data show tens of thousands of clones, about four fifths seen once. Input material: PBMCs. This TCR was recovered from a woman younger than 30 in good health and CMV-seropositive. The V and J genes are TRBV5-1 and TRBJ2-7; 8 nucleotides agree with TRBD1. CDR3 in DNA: TGCGCCAGCCAGATGGGTGCCGGGACAGGCGCCTACGAGCAGTACTTC. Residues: CASQMGAGTGAYEQYF.